The entry that follows covers one T cell receptor (beta chain) sequence. This entry is derived from a study of CD8 T cells in Susac syndrome. The CDR3 totals 15 residues. Trimming cost V 1 base and J 5 bases; bases outside gene matches: 5. The germline V gene encodes CDR1 LNHNV and CDR2 YYDKDF (reference sequence). About 0.45 to 1 ug RNA was reverse transcribed with random hexamers. TCRdb analysed the immunoSEQ multiplex PCR reads with MiXCR anew, one entry per CDR3 protein. The sample records about 170,000 distinct CDR3 sequences, 90% to 96% being singletons. The sequence was collected from a human donor with Susac syndrome. V usage is TRBV15 and J usage is TRBJ2-5, with 9 bases fitting TRBD1. Material for sequencing was CD4+ T cells from PBMCs. CDR3 residues: CATSRVGTGYETQYF. Here the CDR3 DNA reads TGTGCCACCAGCAGAGTTGGGACAGGGTATGAGACCCAGTACTTC. The whole variable domain, filled in from reference TRBV15 and TRBJ2-5, reads DAMVIQNPRYQVTQFGKPVTLSCSQTLNHNVMYWYQQKSSQAPKLLFHYYDKDFNNEADTPDNFQSRRPNTSFCFLDIRSPGLGDTAMYLCATSRVGTGYETQYFGPGTRLLVL.